This T cell receptor beta chain was captured in a study of blood T cells in healthy people across ages. Study-wide findings and caveats: Naive and antigen-experienced cells could not be conclusively compared, given unsorted PBMCs. With age, beta diversity per million T cells declined roughly linearly, significantly by 30 to 40.

Note on this clonotype: Its antigen is unidentified.

Sample-barcoded 5' priming and a J-beta primer mix drove a second PCR of roughly 7 to 11 cycles. TCRdb re-analysed the 5' RACE reads in MiXCR, keeping a single row per CDR3 protein. The sample lists 790,000 or so distinct CDR3 sequences, around half seen once, with 15% to 20% in the top ten. The ends were cut back, 2 bases at V and 8 bases at J, with 19 bases in the middle. The CDR3 length is 16 residues. Germline V lookup: CDR1 SNHLY, CDR2 FYNNEI. The rearrangement uses TRBV2 and TRBJ1-5; tentatively, D is TRBD1 (6 bases). The sample comprised blood. This TCR was recovered from a man older than 75 in good health. In nucleotides, the CDR3 is TGTGCCAGCAGTGAAACGGGGGGCAGGGGTTTGGAGCCCCAGCATTTT. Translating it yields CASSETGGRGLEPQHF.